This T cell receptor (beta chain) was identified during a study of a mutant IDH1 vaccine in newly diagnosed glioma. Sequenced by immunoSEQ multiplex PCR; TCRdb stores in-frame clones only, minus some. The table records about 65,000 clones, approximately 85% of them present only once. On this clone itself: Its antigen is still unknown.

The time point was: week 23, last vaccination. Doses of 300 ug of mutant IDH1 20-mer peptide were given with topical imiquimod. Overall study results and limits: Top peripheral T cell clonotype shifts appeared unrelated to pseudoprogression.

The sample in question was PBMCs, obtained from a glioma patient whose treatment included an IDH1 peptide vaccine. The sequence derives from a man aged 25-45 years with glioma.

DNA for the CDR3: TGTGCCAGCAGTTTACTAGCGGGGGGGCCCTCCTACGAGCAGTACTTC. Translating gives CASSLLAGGPSYEQYF. The V call is TRBV28, the J call TRBJ2-7; 12 bases line up with TRBD2. V dropped 2 bases and J dropped 0; count of bases not matched to a gene: 2. CDR3 length equals 16 residues. The germline gives CDR1 MDHEN, CDR2 SYDVKM.